This T cell receptor beta chain was observed in a study of beta chain features in type 1 diabetes. Of the isolated RNA, all was reverse transcribed, and so the sequenced material was expressed TCRB transcripts. Some clones are missing from TCRdb's copy, which holds only in-frame ones; the method was immunoSEQ multiplex PCR. The sample contains about half a million clones, more than 9.5% of which appear only once. For this clone: Antigen specificity is unknown.

Overall study results and limits: All four CD4+ subsets of Type 1 diabetes patients contained TCRB CDR3s that were moderately but significantly shorter.

The germline CDR1 and CDR2 sequences are PRHDT and FYEKMQ (reference sequence). V was pared by 6 bases and J by 7 bases, with 12 bases of the junction left unmatched. The CDR3 is made up of 15 amino acids. The sequenced sample was naive CD4+ T cells from blood. The sequence derives from a woman in her late teens or twenties in good health. The genes are TRBV13 and TRBJ1-2, with 9 nucleotides matching TRBD1. The chain's CDR3 is CASRRSGQGRFGYTF. CDR3 DNA sequence: TGTGCCAGCAGGCGCTCGGGACAGGGTCGGTTTGGCTACACCTTC.